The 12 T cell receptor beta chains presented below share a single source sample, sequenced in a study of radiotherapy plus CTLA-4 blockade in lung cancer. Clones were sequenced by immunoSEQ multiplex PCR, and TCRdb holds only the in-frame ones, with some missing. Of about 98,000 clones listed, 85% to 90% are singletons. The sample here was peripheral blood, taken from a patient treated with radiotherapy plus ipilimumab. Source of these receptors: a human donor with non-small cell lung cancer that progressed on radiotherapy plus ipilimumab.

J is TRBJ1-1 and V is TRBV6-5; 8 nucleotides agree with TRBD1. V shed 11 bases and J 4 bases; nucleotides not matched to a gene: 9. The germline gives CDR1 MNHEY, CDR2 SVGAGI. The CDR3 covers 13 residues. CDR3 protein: CAALDRGGTEAFF. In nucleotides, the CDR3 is TGTGCCGCCCTCGACAGGGGAGGCACTGAAGCTTTCTTT.

CDR3 amino acids: CASRPPVPNQPQHF. DNA of the CDR3: TGTGCCAGCAGGCCGCCGGTCCCAAATCAGCCCCAGCATTTT. The chain recombines TRBV2 with TRBJ1-5; no definite D call. CDR3 length: 14 residues. The germline CDR1 and CDR2 sequences are SNHLY and FYNNEI. The germline V and J ends were trimmed by 6 bases and 4 bases, with 13 bases remaining between them. Full variable domain (missing parts from reference TRBV2 and TRBJ1-5): EPEVTQTPSHQVTQMGQEVILRCVPISNHLYFYWYRQILGQKVEFLVSFYNNEISEKSEIFDDQFSVERPDGSNFTLKIRSTKLEDSAMYFCASRPPVPNQPQHFGDGTRLSIL.

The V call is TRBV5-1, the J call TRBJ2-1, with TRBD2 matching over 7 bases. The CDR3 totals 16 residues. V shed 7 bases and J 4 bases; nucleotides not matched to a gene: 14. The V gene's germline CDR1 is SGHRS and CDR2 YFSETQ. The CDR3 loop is CASWVSGDKLYNEQFF. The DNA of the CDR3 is TGCGCCAGCTGGGTGAGCGGGGATAAACTTTACAATGAGCAGTTCTTC. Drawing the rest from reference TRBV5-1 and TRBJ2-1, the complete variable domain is KAGVTQTPRYLIKTRGQQVTLSCSPISGHRSVSWYQQTPGQGLQFLFEYFSETQRNKGNFPGRFSGRQFSNSRSEMNVSTLELGDSALYLCASWVSGDKLYNEQFFGPGTRLTVL.

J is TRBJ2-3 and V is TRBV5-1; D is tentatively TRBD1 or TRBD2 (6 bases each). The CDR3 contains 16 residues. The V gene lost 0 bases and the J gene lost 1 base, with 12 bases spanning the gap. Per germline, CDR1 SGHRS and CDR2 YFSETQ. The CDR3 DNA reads TGCGCCAGCAGCTTGGAGGGGGGAGTGGGCACAGATACGCAGTATTTT. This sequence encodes CASSLEGGVGTDTQYF.

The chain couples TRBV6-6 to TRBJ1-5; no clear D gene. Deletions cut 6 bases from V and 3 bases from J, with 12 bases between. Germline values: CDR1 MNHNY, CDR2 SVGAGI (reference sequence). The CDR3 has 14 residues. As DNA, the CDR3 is TGTGCCAGCAGCAGCCCGGGTTTCAATCAGCCCCAGCATTTT. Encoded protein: CASSSPGFNQPQHF.

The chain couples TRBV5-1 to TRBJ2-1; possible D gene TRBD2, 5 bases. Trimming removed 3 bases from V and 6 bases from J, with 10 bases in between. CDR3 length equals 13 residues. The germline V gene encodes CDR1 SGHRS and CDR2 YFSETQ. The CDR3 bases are TGCGCCAGCAGCTCCCCTAGCATCAATGAGCAGTTCTTC. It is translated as CASSSPSINEQFF.

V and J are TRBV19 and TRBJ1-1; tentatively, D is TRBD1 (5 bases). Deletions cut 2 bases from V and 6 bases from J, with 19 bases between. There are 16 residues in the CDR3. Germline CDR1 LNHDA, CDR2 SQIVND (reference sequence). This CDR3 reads CASSIFAGSGVAEAFF. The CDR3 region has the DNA TGTGCCAGTAGTATATTTGCGGGATCGGGGGTCGCTGAAGCTTTCTTT.

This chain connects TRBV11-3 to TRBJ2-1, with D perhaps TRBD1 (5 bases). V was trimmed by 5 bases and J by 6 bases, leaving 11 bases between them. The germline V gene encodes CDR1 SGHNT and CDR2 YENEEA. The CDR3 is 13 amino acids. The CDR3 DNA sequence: TGTGCCAGCAGCACGACTGGGGCCAATGAGCAGTTCTTC. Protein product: CASSTTGANEQFF. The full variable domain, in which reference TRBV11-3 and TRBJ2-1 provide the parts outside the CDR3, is EAGVVQSPRYKIIEKKQPVAFWCNPISGHNTLYWYLQNLGQGPELLIRYENEEAVDDSQLPKDRFSAERLKGVDSTLKIQPAELGDSAVYLCASSTTGANEQFFGPGTRLTVL.

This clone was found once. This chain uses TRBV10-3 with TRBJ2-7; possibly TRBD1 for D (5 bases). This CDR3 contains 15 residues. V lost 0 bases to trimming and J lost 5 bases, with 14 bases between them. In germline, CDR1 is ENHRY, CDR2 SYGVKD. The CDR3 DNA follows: TGTGCCATCAGTGAGTCGCGGACAACGGGCCACGAGCAGTACTTC. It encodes CAISESRTTGHEQYF.

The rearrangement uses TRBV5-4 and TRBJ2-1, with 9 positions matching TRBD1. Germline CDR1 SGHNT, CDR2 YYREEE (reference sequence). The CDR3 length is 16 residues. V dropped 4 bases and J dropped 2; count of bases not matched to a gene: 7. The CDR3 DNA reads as TGTGCCAGCAGCGAGACAGGGGGGAGAGCCTACAATGAGCAGTTCTTC. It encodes CASSETGGRAYNEQFF. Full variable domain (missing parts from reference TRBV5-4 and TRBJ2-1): ETGVTQSPTHLIKTRGQQVTLRCSSQSGHNTVSWYQQALGQGPQFIFQYYREEENGRGNFPPRFSGLQFPNYSSELNVNALELDDSALYLCASSETGGRAYNEQFFGPGTRLTVL.

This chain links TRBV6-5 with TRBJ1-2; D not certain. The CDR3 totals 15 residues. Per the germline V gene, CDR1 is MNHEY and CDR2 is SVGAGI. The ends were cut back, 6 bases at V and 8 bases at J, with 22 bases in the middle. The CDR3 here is CASRPSGNPYEGYTF. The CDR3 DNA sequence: TGTGCCAGCAGGCCCTCCGGGAACCCGTACGAAGGCTACACCTTC.

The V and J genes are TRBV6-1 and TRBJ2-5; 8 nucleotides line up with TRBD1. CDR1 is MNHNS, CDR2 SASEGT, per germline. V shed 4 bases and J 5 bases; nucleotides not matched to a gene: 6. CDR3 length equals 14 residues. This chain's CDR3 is CASSAGGLGETQYF. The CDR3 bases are TGTGCCAGCAGTGCAGGGGGCTTGGGGGAGACCCAGTACTTC.